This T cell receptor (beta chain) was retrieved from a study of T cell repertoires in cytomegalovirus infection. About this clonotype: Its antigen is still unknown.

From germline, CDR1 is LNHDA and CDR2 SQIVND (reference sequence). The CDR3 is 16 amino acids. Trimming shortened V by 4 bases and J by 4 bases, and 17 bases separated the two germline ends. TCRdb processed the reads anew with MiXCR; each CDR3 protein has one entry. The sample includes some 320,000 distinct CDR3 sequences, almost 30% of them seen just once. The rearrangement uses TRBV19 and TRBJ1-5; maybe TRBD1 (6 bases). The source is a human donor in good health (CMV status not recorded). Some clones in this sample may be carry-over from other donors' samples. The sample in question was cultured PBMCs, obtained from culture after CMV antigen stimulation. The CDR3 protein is CASSKWDTGGNQPQHF. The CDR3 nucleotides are TGTGCCAGTAGTAAATGGGACACCGGGGGAAATCAGCCCCAGCATTTT.